A selection of T cell receptor beta chains follows, all from one sample in a study of regulatory T cells in long-lasting Graves disease. TCRdb reprocessed the multiplex PCR reads with MiXCR, giving one entry per CDR3 protein. The profile shows roughly 500,000 distinct CDR3 sequences, around 13% of them singletons. These data are also associated with another study on T cells in Graves' hyperthyroidism and ophthalmopathy.

The sequences come from peripheral blood mononuclear cells (PBMCs), collected at new diagnosis, from a patient treated with antithyroid drugs. All receptors come from a woman in her forties or fifties with Graves disease. Each CDR3 is given with its conserved first and last residue. Each record gives: J gene, V gene, clone size, D gene, CDR3 protein, CDR3 DNA. The D gene is left open where the match is weak. Clone size appears in some rows only: once, few, many, or a class for an expanded clone.

j_call: TRBJ2-2
v_call: TRBV27
clone_size: .
d_call: .
cdr3_aa: CASSLNGANTGELFF
cdr3_nt: TGTGCCAGCAGTTTAAATGGGGCGAACACCGGGGAGCTGTTTTTT

j_call: TRBJ1-1
v_call: TRBV6-2/TRBV6-3
clone_size: few
d_call: .
cdr3_aa: CASSEAGLTEAFF
cdr3_nt: TGTGCCAGCAGTGAGGCTGGGTTAACTGAAGCTTTCTTT

j_call: TRBJ2-7
v_call: TRBV3-1
clone_size: many
d_call: .
cdr3_aa: CASSQGRWSGVFSYEQYF
cdr3_nt: TGTGCCAGCAGCCAAGGGAGATGGAGTGGGGTTTTCTCCTACGAGCAGTACTTC

j_call: TRBJ2-1
v_call: TRBV12-3/TRBV12-4
clone_size: many
d_call: TRBD1
cdr3_aa: CASTTGQSLYNEQFF
cdr3_nt: TGTGCCAGCACCACGGGACAGTCACTATACAATGAGCAGTTCTTC

j_call: TRBJ2-3
v_call: TRBV7-3
clone_size: .
d_call: TRBD2
cdr3_aa: CASSLSPSSGRAGDTQYF
cdr3_nt: TGTGCCAGCAGCTTAAGTCCCTCTAGCGGGAGGGCGGGAGATACGCAGTATTTT

j_call: TRBJ2-5
v_call: TRBV7-9
clone_size: .
d_call: TRBD2
cdr3_aa: CASSPSSLAGETQYF
cdr3_nt: TGTGCCAGCAGCCCGTCGAGTTTAGCGGGAGAGACCCAGTACTTC

j_call: TRBJ1-2
v_call: TRBV5-8
clone_size: many
d_call: .
cdr3_aa: CASSLLGTNYGYTF
cdr3_nt: TGTGCCAGCAGCTTGCTAGGGACTAACTATGGCTACACCTTC

j_call: TRBJ2-5
v_call: TRBV5-1
clone_size: many
d_call: TRBD2
cdr3_aa: CASSLLAGRQETQYF
cdr3_nt: TGCGCCAGCAGCTTACTAGCGGGACGGCAAGAGACCCAGTACTTC

j_call: TRBJ2-2
v_call: TRBV10-3
clone_size: .
d_call: TRBD1
cdr3_aa: CAISESGAGGHTGELFF
cdr3_nt: TGTGCCATCAGTGAGTCGGGGGCAGGGGGCCACACCGGGGAGCTGTTTTTT

j_call: TRBJ2-7
v_call: TRBV7-9
clone_size: many
d_call: .
cdr3_aa: CASSHGVNEQYF
cdr3_nt: TGTGCCAGCAGCCACGGGGTTAACGAGCAGTACTTC

j_call: TRBJ2-1
v_call: TRBV6-2/TRBV6-3
clone_size: few
d_call: .
cdr3_aa: CASSPYWGNEQFF
cdr3_nt: TGTGCCAGCAGTCCCTACTGGGGGAATGAGCAGTTCTTC

j_call: TRBJ2-6
v_call: TRBV6-1
clone_size: many
d_call: .
cdr3_aa: CASRFQSSGANVLTF
cdr3_nt: TGTGCCAGCAGGTTTCAGTCCTCTGGGGCCAACGTCCTGACTTTC

j_call: TRBJ2-3
v_call: TRBV7-3
clone_size: many
d_call: .
cdr3_aa: CASSLGGGDTDTQYF
cdr3_nt: TGTGCCAGCAGCTTAGGAGGGGGGGACACAGATACGCAGTATTTT

j_call: TRBJ1-3
v_call: TRBV2
clone_size: many
d_call: TRBD1
cdr3_aa: CASSGGQGNTIYF
cdr3_nt: TGTGCCAGCAGTGGAGGACAGGGGAACACCATATATTTT

j_call: TRBJ2-7
v_call: TRBV28
clone_size: many
d_call: TRBD2
cdr3_aa: CASSLLLRTSGSRTYEQYF
cdr3_nt: TGTGCCAGCAGTTTACTTCTTCGGACTAGCGGGAGTAGAACCTACGAGCAGTACTTC

j_call: TRBJ2-1
v_call: TRBV5-1
clone_size: .
d_call: TRBD2
cdr3_aa: CASSPGAGGPSYNEQFF
cdr3_nt: TGCGCCAGCAGCCCAGGGGCGGGAGGGCCCTCCTACAATGAGCAGTTCTTC

j_call: TRBJ2-1
v_call: TRBV5-1
clone_size: many
d_call: TRBD2
cdr3_aa: CASSLGLADNEQFF
cdr3_nt: TGCGCCAGCAGCTTGGGCCTAGCGGACAATGAGCAGTTCTTC

j_call: TRBJ2-5
v_call: TRBV10-3
clone_size: many
d_call: .
cdr3_aa: CAISEGPGFQETQYF
cdr3_nt: TGTGCCATCAGTGAGGGGCCAGGGTTCCAAGAGACCCAGTACTTC

j_call: TRBJ1-4
v_call: TRBV7-8
clone_size: .
d_call: TRBD1
cdr3_aa: CASRSQGLELFF
cdr3_nt: TGTGCCAGCAGATCACAGGGGTTGGAACTGTTTTTT

j_call: TRBJ2-3
v_call: TRBV12-3/TRBV12-4
clone_size: many
d_call: TRBD2
cdr3_aa: CASSFLGLAAGDTQYF
cdr3_nt: TGTGCCAGCAGTTTTTTGGGACTAGCGGCAGGGGATACGCAGTATTTT

j_call: TRBJ2-3
v_call: TRBV10-3
clone_size: few
d_call: TRBD1
cdr3_aa: CAITGTGEHTDTQYF
cdr3_nt: TGTGCCATCACTGGGACAGGGGAACACACAGATACGCAGTATTTT

j_call: TRBJ2-1
v_call: TRBV5-1
clone_size: few
d_call: .
cdr3_aa: CASSRLGVNEQFF
cdr3_nt: TGCGCCAGCAGCCGACTAGGCGTGAATGAGCAGTTCTTC

j_call: TRBJ2-1
v_call: TRBV2
clone_size: many
d_call: .
cdr3_aa: CASQVLAGYNEQFF
cdr3_nt: TGTGCCAGCCAGGTACTAGCTGGATACAATGAGCAGTTCTTC

j_call: TRBJ2-2
v_call: TRBV6-1
clone_size: .
d_call: TRBD1
cdr3_aa: CASSYTHGTGVNTGELFF
cdr3_nt: TGTGCCAGCAGTTACACCCATGGGACAGGCGTAAACACCGGGGAGCTGTTTTTT

j_call: TRBJ1-3
v_call: TRBV9
clone_size: .
d_call: .
cdr3_aa: CASSVEAGYGNTIYF
cdr3_nt: TGTGCCAGCAGCGTAGAGGCAGGGTATGGAAACACCATATATTTT